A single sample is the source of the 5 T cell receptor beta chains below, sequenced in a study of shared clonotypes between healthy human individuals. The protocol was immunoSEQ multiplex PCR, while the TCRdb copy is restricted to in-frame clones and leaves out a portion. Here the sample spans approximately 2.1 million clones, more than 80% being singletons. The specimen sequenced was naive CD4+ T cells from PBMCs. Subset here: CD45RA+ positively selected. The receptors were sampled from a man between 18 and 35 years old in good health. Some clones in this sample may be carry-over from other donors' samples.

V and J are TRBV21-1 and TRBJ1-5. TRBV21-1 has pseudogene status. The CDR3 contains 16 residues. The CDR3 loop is CASRKEGGGKCQPQHF. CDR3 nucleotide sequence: TGTGCCAGCAGGAAAGAAGGTGGGGGAAAGTGTCAGCCCCAGCATTTT.

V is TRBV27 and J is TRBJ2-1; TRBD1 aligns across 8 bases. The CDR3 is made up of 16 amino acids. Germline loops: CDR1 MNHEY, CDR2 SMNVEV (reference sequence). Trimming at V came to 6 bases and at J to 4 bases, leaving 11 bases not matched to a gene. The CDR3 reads CASSPWGDRLYNEQFF. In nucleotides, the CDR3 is TGTGCCAGCAGCCCCTGGGGGGACAGGCTTTACAATGAGCAGTTCTTC.

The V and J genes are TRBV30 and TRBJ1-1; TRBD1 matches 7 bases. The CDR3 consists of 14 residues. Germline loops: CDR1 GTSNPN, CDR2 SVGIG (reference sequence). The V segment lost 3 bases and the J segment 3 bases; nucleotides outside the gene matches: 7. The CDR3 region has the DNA TGTGCCTGGAGGAGGACAGGCTGGGACACTGAAGCTTTCTTT. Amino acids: CAWRRTGWDTEAFF.

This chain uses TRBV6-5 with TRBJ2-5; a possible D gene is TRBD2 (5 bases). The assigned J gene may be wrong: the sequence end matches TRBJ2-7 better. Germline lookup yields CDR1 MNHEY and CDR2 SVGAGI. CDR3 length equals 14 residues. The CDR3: CASSFGGTRREQYF. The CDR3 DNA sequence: TGTGCCAGCAGCTTCGGCGGTACTAGGCGCGAGCAGTACTTC.

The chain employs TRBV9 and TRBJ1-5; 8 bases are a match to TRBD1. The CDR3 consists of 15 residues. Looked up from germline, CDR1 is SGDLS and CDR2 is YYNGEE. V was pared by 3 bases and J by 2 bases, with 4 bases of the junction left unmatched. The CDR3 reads CASSALGQGNQPQHF. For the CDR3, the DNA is TGTGCCAGCAGCGCCCTGGGACAGGGCAATCAGCCCCAGCATTTT.